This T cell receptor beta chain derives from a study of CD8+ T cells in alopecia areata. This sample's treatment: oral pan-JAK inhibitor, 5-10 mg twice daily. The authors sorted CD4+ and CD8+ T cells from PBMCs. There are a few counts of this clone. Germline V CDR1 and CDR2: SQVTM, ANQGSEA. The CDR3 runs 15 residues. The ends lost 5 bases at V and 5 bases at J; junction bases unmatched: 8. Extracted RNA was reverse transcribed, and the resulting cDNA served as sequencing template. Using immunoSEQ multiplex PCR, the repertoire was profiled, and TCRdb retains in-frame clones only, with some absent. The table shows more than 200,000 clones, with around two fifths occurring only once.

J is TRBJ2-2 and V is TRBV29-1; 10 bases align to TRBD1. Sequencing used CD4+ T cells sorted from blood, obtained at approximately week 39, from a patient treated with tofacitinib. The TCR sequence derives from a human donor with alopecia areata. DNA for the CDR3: TGCAGCGTTTTCCGACAGGGGGCACGAACCGGGGAGCTGTTTTTT. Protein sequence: CSVFRQGARTGELFF.